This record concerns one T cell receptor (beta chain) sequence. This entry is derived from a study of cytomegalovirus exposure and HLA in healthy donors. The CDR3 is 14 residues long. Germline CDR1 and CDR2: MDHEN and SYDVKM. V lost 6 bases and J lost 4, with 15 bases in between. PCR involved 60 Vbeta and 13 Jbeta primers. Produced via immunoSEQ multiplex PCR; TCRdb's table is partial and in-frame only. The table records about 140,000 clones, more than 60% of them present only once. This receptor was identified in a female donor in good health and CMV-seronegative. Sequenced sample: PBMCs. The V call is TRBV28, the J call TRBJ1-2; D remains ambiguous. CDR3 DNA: TGTGCCAGCAGCCAGACGACACCCGGCTATGGCTACACCTTC. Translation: CASSQTTPGYGYTF.